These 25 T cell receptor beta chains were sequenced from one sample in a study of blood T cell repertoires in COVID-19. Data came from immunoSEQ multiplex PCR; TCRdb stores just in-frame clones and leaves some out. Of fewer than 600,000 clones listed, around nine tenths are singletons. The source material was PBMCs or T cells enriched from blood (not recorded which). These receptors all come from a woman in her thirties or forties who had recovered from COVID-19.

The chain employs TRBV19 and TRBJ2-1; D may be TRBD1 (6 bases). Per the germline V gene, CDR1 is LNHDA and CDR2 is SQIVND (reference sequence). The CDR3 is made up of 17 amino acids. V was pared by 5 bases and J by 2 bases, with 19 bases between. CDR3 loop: CASSVRQAQRTYNEQFF. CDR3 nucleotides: TGTGCCAGTAGTGTAAGACAGGCCCAACGGACCTACAATGAGCAGTTCTTC.

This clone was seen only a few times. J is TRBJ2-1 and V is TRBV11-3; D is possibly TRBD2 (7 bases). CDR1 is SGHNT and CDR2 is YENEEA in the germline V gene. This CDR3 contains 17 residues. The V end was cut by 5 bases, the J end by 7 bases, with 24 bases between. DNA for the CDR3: TGTGCCAGCAGCCCCAGGGGTCTCGCGGGAGAGGCTAATGAGCAGTTCTTC. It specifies CASSPRGLAGEANEQFF.

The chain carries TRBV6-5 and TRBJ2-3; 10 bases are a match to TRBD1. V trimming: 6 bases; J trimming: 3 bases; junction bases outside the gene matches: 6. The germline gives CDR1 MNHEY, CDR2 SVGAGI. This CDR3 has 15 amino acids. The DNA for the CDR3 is TGTGCCAGCAGCCCCGGGACAGGGGCTACAGATACGCAGTATTTT. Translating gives CASSPGTGATDTQYF.

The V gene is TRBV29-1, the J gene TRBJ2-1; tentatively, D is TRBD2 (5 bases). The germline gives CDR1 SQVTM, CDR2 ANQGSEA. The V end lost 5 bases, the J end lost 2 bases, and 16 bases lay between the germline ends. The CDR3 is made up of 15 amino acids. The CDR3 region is CSVRTGGGTYNEQFF. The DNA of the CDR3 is TGCAGCGTTCGAACTGGCGGAGGAACCTACAATGAGCAGTTCTTC.

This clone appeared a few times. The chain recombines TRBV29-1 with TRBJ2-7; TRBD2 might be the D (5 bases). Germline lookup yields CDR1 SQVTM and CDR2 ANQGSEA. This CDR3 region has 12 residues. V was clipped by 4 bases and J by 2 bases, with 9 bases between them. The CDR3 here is CSVGATTYEQYF. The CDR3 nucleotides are TGCAGCGTTGGTGCGACTACCTACGAGCAGTACTTC.

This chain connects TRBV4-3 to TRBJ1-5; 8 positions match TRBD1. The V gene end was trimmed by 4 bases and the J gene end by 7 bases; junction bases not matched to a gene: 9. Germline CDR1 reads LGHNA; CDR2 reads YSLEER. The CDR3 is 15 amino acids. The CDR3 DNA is TGCGCCAGCAGCCCAACGGACAGGGACAGGCAGCCCCAGCATTTT. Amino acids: CASSPTDRDRQPQHF.

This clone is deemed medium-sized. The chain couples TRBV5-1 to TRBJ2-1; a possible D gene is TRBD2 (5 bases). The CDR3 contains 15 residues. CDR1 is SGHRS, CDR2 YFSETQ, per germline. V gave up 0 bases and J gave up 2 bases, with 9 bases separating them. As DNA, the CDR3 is TGCGCCAGCAGCTTGGAGCTAGCCACCTACAATGAGCAGTTCTTC. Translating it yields CASSLELATYNEQFF.

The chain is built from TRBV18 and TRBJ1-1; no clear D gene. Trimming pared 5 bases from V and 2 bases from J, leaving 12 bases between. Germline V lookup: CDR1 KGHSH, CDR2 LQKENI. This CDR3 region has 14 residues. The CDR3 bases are TGTGCCAGCTCATCAACCGGGAGAAACACTGAAGCTTTCTTT. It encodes CASSSTGRNTEAFF. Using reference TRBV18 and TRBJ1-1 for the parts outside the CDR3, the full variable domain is NAGVMQNPRHLVRRRGQEARLRCSPMKGHSHVYWYRQLPEEGLKFMVYLQKENIIDESGMPKERFSAEFPKEGPSILRIQQVVRGDSAAYFCASSSTGRNTEAFFGQGTRLTVV.

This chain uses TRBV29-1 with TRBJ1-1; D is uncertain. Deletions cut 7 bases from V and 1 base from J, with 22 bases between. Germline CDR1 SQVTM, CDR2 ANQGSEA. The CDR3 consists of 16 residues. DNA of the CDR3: TGCAGCGCCACCCCGCTTGTGGGCGCCAGGAACACTGAAGCTTTCTTT. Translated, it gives CSATPLVGARNTEAFF. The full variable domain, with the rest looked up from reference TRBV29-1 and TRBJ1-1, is SAVISQKPSRDICQRGTSLTIQCQVDSQVTMMFWYRQQPGQSLTLIATANQGSEATYESGFVIDKFPISRPNLTFSTLTVSNMSPEDSSIYLCSATPLVGARNTEAFFGQGTRLTVV.

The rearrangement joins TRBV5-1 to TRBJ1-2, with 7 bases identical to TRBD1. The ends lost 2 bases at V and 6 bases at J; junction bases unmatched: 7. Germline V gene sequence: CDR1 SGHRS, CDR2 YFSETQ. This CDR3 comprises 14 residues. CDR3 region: CASSLQGTVDGYTF. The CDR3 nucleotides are TGCGCCAGCAGCTTACAGGGGACGGTGGATGGCTACACCTTC.

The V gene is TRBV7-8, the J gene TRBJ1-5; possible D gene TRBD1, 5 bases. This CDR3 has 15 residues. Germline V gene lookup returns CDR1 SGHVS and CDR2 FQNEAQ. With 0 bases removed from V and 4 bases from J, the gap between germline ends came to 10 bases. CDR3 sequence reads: CASSLATGGNQPQHF. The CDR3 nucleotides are TGTGCCAGCAGCTTAGCGACCGGGGGGAATCAGCCCCAGCATTTT.

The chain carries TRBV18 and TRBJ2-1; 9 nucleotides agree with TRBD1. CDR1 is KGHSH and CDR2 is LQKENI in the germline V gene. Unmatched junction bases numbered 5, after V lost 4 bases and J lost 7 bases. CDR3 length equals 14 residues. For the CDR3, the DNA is TGTGCCAGCTCACGAATACAGGGGGCTAATGAGCAGTTCTTC. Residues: CASSRIQGANEQFF.

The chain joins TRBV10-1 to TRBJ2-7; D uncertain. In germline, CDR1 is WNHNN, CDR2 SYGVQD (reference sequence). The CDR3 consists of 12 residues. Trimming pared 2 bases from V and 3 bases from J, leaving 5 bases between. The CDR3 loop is CASSEAVYEQYF. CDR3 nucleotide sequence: TGCGCCAGCAGTGAGGCAGTCTACGAGCAGTACTTC.

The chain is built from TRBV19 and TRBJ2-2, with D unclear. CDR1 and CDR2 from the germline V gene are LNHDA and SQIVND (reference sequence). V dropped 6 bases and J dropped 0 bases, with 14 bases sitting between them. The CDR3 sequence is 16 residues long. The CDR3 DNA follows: TGTGCCAGTAGGGTCCAACATCAGGCGAACACCGGGGAGCTGTTTTTT. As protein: CASRVQHQANTGELFF.

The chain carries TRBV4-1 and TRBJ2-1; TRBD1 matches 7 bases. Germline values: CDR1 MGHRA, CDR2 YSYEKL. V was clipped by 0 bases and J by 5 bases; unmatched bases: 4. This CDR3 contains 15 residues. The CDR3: CASSQDVGQNNEQFF. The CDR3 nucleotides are TGCGCCAGCAGCCAAGATGTGGGACAGAACAATGAGCAGTTCTTC.

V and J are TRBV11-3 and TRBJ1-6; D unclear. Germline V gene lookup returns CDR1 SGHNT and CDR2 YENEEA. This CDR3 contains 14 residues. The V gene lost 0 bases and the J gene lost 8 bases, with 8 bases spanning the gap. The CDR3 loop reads CASSLDPGYSPLHF. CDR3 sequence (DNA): TGTGCCAGCAGCTTAGATCCGGGTTATTCACCCCTCCACTTT.

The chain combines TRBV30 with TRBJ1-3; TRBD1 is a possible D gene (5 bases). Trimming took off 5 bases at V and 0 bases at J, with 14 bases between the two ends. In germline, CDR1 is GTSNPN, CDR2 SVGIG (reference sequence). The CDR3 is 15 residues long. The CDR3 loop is CAWASGPFSGNTIYF. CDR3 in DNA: TGTGCCTGGGCGTCAGGGCCGTTCTCTGGAAACACCATATATTTT.

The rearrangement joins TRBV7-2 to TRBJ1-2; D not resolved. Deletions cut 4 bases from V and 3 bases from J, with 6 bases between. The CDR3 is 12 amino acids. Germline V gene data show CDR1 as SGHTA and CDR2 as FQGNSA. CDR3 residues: CASSSLDYGYTF. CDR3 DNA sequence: TGTGCCAGCAGCTCTTTAGACTATGGCTACACCTTC.

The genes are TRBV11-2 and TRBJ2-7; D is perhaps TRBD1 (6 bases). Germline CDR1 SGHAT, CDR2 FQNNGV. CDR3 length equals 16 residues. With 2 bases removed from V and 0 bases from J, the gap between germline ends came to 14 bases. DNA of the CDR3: TGTGCCAGCAGCTTACCCGAGACAGGACCCTCCTACGAGCAGTACTTC. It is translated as CASSLPETGPSYEQYF.

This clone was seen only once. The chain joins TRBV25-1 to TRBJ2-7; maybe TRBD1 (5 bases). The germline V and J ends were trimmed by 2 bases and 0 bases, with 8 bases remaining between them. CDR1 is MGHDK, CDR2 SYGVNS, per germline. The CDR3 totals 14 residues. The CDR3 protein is CASSEQQASYEQYF. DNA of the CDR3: TGTGCCAGCAGTGAACAACAGGCCTCCTACGAGCAGTACTTC.

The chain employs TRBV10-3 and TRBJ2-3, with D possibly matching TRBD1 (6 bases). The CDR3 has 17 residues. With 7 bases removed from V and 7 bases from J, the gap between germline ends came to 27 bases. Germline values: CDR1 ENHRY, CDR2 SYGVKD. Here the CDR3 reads CAITDDRLGLAGNTQYF. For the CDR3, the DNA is TGTGCCATCACCGATGACAGGCTTGGTCTGGCAGGGAATACGCAGTATTTT.

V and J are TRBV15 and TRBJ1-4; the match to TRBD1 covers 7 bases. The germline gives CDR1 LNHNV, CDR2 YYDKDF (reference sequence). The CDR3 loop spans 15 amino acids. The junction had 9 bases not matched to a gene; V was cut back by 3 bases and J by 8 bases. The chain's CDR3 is CATSSSLGQPEKLFF. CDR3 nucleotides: TGTGCCACCAGCAGCTCCTTGGGACAGCCGGAAAAACTGTTTTTT.

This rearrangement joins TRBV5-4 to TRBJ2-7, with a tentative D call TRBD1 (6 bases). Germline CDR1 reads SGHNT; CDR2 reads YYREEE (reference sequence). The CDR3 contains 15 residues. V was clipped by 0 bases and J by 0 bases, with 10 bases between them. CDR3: CASSLATGYSYEQYF. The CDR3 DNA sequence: TGTGCCAGCAGCTTGGCCACAGGGTACTCCTACGAGCAGTACTTC.

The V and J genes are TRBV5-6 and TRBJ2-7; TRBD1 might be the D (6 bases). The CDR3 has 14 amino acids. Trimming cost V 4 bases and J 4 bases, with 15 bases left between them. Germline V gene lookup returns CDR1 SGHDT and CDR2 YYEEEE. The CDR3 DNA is TGTGCCAGCAGCGTGACAGGAGCCGCATACGAGCAGTACTTC. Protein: CASSVTGAAYEQYF.

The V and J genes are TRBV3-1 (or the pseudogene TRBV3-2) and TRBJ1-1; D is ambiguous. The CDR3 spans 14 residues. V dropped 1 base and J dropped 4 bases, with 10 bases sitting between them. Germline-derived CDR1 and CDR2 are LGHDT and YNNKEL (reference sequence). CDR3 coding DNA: TGTGCCAGCAGCCAAGGGCGGTCGGCCACTGAAGCTTTCTTT. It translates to CASSQGRSATEAFF.